The entry below gives a single T cell receptor (beta chain) sequence along with its context. Its target is unknown. The CDR3 length is 14 residues. J lost 2 bases, V lost 6 bases, and 8 bases had no gene match. Germline CDR1 and CDR2: DFQATT and SNEGSKA (reference sequence). The data stem from a study of CD8 T cells in ankylosing spondylitis. TCRdb re-called the 5' RACE reads through MiXCR, storing one row per CDR3 protein. This table holds about 500,000 distinct CDR3 sequences, more than 9.5% found once. Study conclusions and caveats: Several highly homologous variants made up a TCR beta motif, and this motif appeared characteristic of ankylosing spondylitis blood. Clones linked to disease, bearing a CD8+ phenotype, were relatively rare in peripheral blood.

V usage is TRBV20-1 and J usage is TRBJ2-5; 8 nucleotides align to TRBD2. Source material: blood, either unsorted or a sorted T cell fraction (not recorded which). The TCR was taken from a male donor with ankylosing spondylitis. The CDR3 is CSAHHSGIQETQYF. The DNA for the CDR3 is TGCAGTGCCCATCATAGCGGGATACAAGAGACCCAGTACTTC.